These 20 T cell receptor beta chains were sequenced from one sample in a study of CD8 T cells in ankylosing spondylitis. TCRdb redid the calling of the 5' RACE reads with MiXCR, one entry per CDR3 protein. The sample lists some 140,000 distinct CDR3 sequences; about 8% were seen once. The sequenced sample consisted of synovial fluid, either unsorted or a sorted T cell fraction (not recorded which). These receptors were collected from a male donor with ankylosing spondylitis.

This clonotype was seen ten or more times. This sequence joins TRBV28 and TRBJ2-3; D is perhaps TRBD2 (6 bases). The CDR3 consists of 13 residues. The ends were cut back, 3 bases at V and 5 bases at J, with 9 bases in the middle. The germline CDR1 and CDR2 sequences are MDHEN and SYDVKM. The CDR3 is CASSFWGEDTQYF. CDR3 nucleotide sequence: TGTGCCAGCAGTTTCTGGGGGGAAGATACGCAGTATTTT.

The chain couples TRBV21-1 to TRBJ2-5. TRBV21-1 is labeled a pseudogene. This CDR3 has 15 residues. CDR3 sequence: CASSNSRGSQETQYF. CDR3 in DNA: TGTGCCAGCAGCAATTCCAGAGGATCCCAAGAGACCCAGTACTTC.

This clonotype was observed a handful of times. V is TRBV5-1 and J is TRBJ2-4; TRBD2 agrees at 7 bases. V was clipped by 4 bases and J by 9 bases; unmatched bases: 10. Germline V lookup: CDR1 SGHRS, CDR2 YFSETQ. This CDR3 region has 14 residues. The CDR3 is CASSPLGPGGIQYF. The CDR3 coding sequence is TGCGCCAGCAGCCCACTGGGGCCGGGGGGCATTCAGTACTTC.

This clonotype was detected only a few times. The rearrangement joins TRBV4-2 to TRBJ1-2; D is ambiguous. Germline CDR1 reads LGHNA; CDR2 reads YNFKEQ. The CDR3 is made up of 15 amino acids. V lost 0 bases and J 1 base, leaving 9 bases between the germline ends. The CDR3 reads CASSQDPSRNYGYTF. CDR3 nucleotides: TGTGCCAGCAGCCAAGATCCTAGCCGTAACTATGGCTACACCTTC.

At least ten counts were recorded for this clonotype. The chain combines TRBV11-2 with TRBJ2-7; D is ambiguous. The CDR3 is 13 residues long. Germline CDR1 and CDR2: SGHAT and FQNNGV. Trimming stripped 1 base from V and 2 bases from J, with 6 bases between. CDR3: CASSLAGTYEQYF. Here the CDR3 DNA reads TGTGCCAGCAGCTTAGCCGGAACCTACGAGCAGTACTTC. Together with reference TRBV11-2 and TRBJ2-7, the CDR3 gives the full variable domain: EAGVAQSPRYKIIEKRQSVAFWCNPISGHATLYWYQQILGQGPKLLIQFQNNGVVDDSQLPKDRFSAERLKGVDSTLKIQPAKLEDSAVYLCASSLAGTYEQYFGPGTRLTVT.

This clonotype ranks as medium-sized. This chain links TRBV12-3 or TRBV12-4 with TRBJ1-1; no clear D gene. V was shortened by 6 bases and J by 5 bases, with 13 bases between the two germline ends. The CDR3 runs to 13 residues. This CDR3 is CASSEYSGTEAFF. DNA of the CDR3: TGTGCCAGCAGCGAATACAGCGGAACTGAAGCTTTCTTT.

This clonotype has ten or more counts. This chain uses TRBV5-1 with TRBJ1-4; a possible D gene is TRBD1 (5 bases). This CDR3 contains 14 residues. Trimming took off 0 bases at V and 6 bases at J, with 9 bases between the two ends. CDR1 SGHRS and CDR2 YFSETQ come from the germline V gene. The CDR3 sequence is CASSLDGGDEKLFF. The DNA for the CDR3 is TGCGCCAGCAGCTTGGACGGGGGGGATGAAAAACTGTTTTTT.

This clonotype was seen at least ten times. J is TRBJ1-5 and V is TRBV7-9; D gene unclear. Germline assignment: CDR1 SEHNR and CDR2 FQNEAQ (reference sequence). This CDR3 has 12 residues. Between the trimmed V and J ends, which lost 5 bases and 6 bases, there was a span of 8 bases. CDR3 region: CASSLYTQPQHF. The CDR3 bases are TGTGCCAGCAGCCTCTACACTCAGCCCCAGCATTTT. Supplemented by reference TRBV7-9 and TRBJ1-5, the full variable domain reads DTGVSQNPRHKITKRGQNVTFRCDPISEHNRLYWYRQTLGQGPEFLTYFQNEAQLEKSRLLSDRFSAERPKGSFSTLEIQRTEQGDSAMYLCASSLYTQPQHFGDGTRLSIL.

The rearrangement joins TRBV5-6 to TRBJ2-7; a weak D match, TRBD1 (6 bases). V lost 2 bases and J lost 5, with 20 bases in between. This CDR3 comprises 16 residues. CDR1 SGHDT and CDR2 YYEEEE come from the germline V gene. CDR3 residues: CASSLPGHRAIHEQYF. The CDR3 nucleotides are TGTGCCAGCAGCTTACCGGGACACCGGGCTATCCACGAGCAGTACTTC.

The chain has TRBV20-1 and TRBJ1-2; D uncertain. Germline V gene lookup returns CDR1 DFQATT and CDR2 SNEGSKA (reference sequence). The CDR3 contains 14 residues. V lost 0 bases, J lost 4 bases, and 12 bases lay in between. CDR3 sequence: CSAREPSIFYGYTF. CDR3 bases: TGCAGTGCTAGAGAACCTTCAATTTTCTATGGCTACACCTTC.

The chain uses TRBV2 and TRBJ2-7; 11 nucleotides match TRBD2. The CDR3 spans 15 residues. The V and J ends lost 6 bases and 3 bases, in that order; junction bases with no gene match: 7. Germline lookup yields CDR1 SNHLY and CDR2 FYNNEI. CDR3 amino acids: CASSALAGVYYEQYF. CDR3 coding DNA: TGTGCCAGCAGCGCACTAGCGGGAGTGTACTACGAGCAGTACTTC.

The chain recombines TRBV10-3 with TRBJ1-1; TRBD1 matches at 9 bases. V was clipped by 3 bases and J by 3 bases; unmatched bases: 11. The CDR3 is 17 residues long. CDR1 is ENHRY and CDR2 is SYGVKD in the germline V gene. The CDR3: CAISDSTGGRRDTEAFF. The CDR3 coding sequence is TGTGCCATCAGTGACTCCACAGGGGGCAGGAGGGACACTGAAGCTTTCTTT.

In its sample, this clonotype was seen a few times. The chain combines TRBV6-1 with TRBJ2-3; tentatively, D is TRBD2 (5 bases). Deletions cut 7 bases from V and 2 bases from J, with 10 bases between. CDR3 length: 13 residues. CDR1 and CDR2 (germline): MNHNS, SASEGT. The CDR3 DNA follows: TGTGCCAGCAAGCGCGGGTACACAGATACGCAGTATTTT. Encoded protein: CASKRGYTDTQYF.

Many counts were recorded for this clonotype. The chain employs TRBV20-1 and TRBJ2-2, with 8 bases identical to TRBD1. The length of the CDR3 is 14 residues. V shed 5 bases, J shed 4 bases, and the junction held 6 bases outside the gene matches. Germline V lookup: CDR1 DFQATT, CDR2 SNEGSKA (reference sequence). As DNA, the CDR3 is TGCAGTGCTTATAGACAGGGGAGCACCGGGGAGCTGTTTTTT. Translation: CSAYRQGSTGELFF.

Only a few counts were recorded for this clonotype. This chain connects TRBV7-2 to TRBJ2-3; tentatively, D is TRBD1 (6 bases). Trimming shortened V by 4 bases and J by 0 bases, and 17 bases separated the two germline ends. CDR1 and CDR2 (germline): SGHTA, FQGNSA. The CDR3 consists of 17 residues. CDR3 coding DNA: TGTGCCAGCAGCTGGCGAGTCGGCAGGGGAAGCACAGATACGCAGTATTTT. This translates into CASSWRVGRGSTDTQYF.

This chain connects TRBV6-6 to TRBJ2-3; D gene uncertain. CDR1 and CDR2 (germline): MNHNY, SVGAGI (reference sequence). The CDR3 spans 12 residues. Trimming removed 7 bases at V and 0 bases at J, with 5 bases between. This CDR3 is CASTTSTDTQYF. The CDR3 DNA is TGTGCCAGCACTACTAGCACAGATACGCAGTATTTT.

The chain recombines TRBV20-1 with TRBJ1-5; D is unclear. V lost 5 bases to trimming and J lost 5 bases, with 16 bases between them. The CDR3 is made up of 14 amino acids. CDR1 is DFQATT and CDR2 is SNEGSKA in the germline V gene (reference sequence). This CDR3 reads CSAWPERQHQPQHF. Here the CDR3 DNA reads TGCAGTGCTTGGCCTGAAAGACAACATCAGCCCCAGCATTTT.

The sample holds many counts of this clonotype. The V gene is TRBV20-1, the J gene TRBJ2-1; 8 bases line up with TRBD2. V lost 3 bases to trimming and J lost 6 bases; unmatched junction nucleotides: 7. The germline V gene encodes CDR1 DFQATT and CDR2 SNEGSKA (reference sequence). This CDR3 is 14 amino acids long. The CDR3 DNA sequence: TGCAGTGCTAGTTCTCTAGCGGGCCCCAATGAGCAGTTCTTC. Residues: CSASSLAGPNEQFF.

This clonotype was picked up many times. The chain links TRBV6-5 to TRBJ2-3; TRBD2 agrees at 12 bases. V lost 0 bases, J lost 5 bases, and 3 bases stayed unmatched. This CDR3 has 16 residues. Germline CDR1 MNHEY, CDR2 SVGAGI. As DNA, the CDR3 is TGTGCCAGCAGTTACTCCCTAGCGGGGGGGAGAGATACGCAGTATTTT. It is translated as CASSYSLAGGRDTQYF.

The gene calls are TRBV5-5 and TRBJ2-7, with D unresolved. CDR1 is SGHKS, CDR2 YYEKEE, per germline (reference sequence). The CDR3 runs to 12 residues. Trimming shortened V by 3 bases and J by 6 bases, and 10 bases separated the two germline ends. The CDR3 DNA reads TGTGCCAGCAGCTGGCTGGTGGGCGAGCAGTACTTC. Translating it yields CASSWLVGEQYF.